This passage covers 9 T cell receptor beta chains from one sample sequenced in a study of shared clonotypes between healthy human individuals. The assay was immunoSEQ multiplex PCR, and TCRdb's table has in-frame clones only and misses some. The sample holds approximately 620,000 clones, more than 95% seen once. The sequencing input was naive CD4+ T cells sorted from blood. The sample's subset: CD45RA+ positively selected. The receptor source for this set is a woman aged 30 to 39 in good health.

The J gene is TRBJ1-3, the V gene TRBV5-1, with a tentative D call TRBD1 (5 bases). CDR3 length equals 14 residues. Trimming took off 4 bases at V and 2 bases at J, with 10 bases between the two ends. Germline V lookup: CDR1 SGHRS, CDR2 YFSETQ. The CDR3 region has the DNA TGCGCCAGCAGCGCCCAGGGAGCTGGAAACACCATATATTTT. Its protein is CASSAQGAGNTIYF.

V gene TRBV29-1 combines with J gene TRBJ2-7; 12 bases are a match to TRBD1. The CDR3 contains 15 residues. Germline values: CDR1 SQVTM, CDR2 ANQGSEA. Trimming took 6 bases from V and 7 from J; bases not matched to a gene: 13. The CDR3 sequence: CSVGGTGGPVVEQYF. The CDR3 DNA follows: TGCAGCGTGGGGGGGACAGGGGGCCCGGTCGTGGAGCAGTACTTC.

The CDR3 here is CASRTGGMDTQYF. Here the CDR3 DNA reads TGTGCCAGCAGGACAGGGGGCATGGATACGCAGTATTTT. The chain combines TRBV27 with TRBJ2-3, with 10 nucleotides matching TRBD1. The CDR3 loop spans 13 amino acids. From germline, CDR1 is MNHEY and CDR2 SMNVEV (reference sequence). Trimming took 6 bases from V and 6 from J; bases not matched to a gene: 3.

As concerns this clone: The same CDR3 arises from other DNA sequences in this sample as well. This chain links TRBV20-1 with TRBJ2-1; D unresolved. V shed 1 base and J shed 10 bases, with 5 bases lying between them. This CDR3 has 10 amino acids. Germline lookup yields CDR1 DFQATT and CDR2 SNEGSKA (reference sequence). CDR3 sequence (DNA): TGCAGTGCTAGAGTCAACGAGCAGTTCTTC. This encodes CSARVNEQFF.

V and J are TRBV1 and TRBJ2-1. TRBV1 is flagged as a pseudogene. The CDR3 has 12 amino acids. The CDR3 nucleotides are TGCCGTTGGACCCCCGGCTACAATGAGCAGTTCTTC. Protein product: CRWTPGYNEQFF.

The chain links TRBV18 to TRBJ1-1, with a weak D call TRBD1 (5 bases). This CDR3 comprises 15 residues. CDR1 and CDR2 from the germline V gene are KGHSH and LQKENI. Trimming pared 4 bases from V and 5 bases from J, leaving 17 bases between. The CDR3 region has the DNA TGTGCCAGCTCACGAGGGGCGCCGATAGAGACTGAAGCTTTCTTT. Protein: CASSRGAPIETEAFF.

The chain combines TRBV9 with TRBJ1-3; the D gene is possibly TRBD1 (5 bases). Per germline, CDR1 SGDLS and CDR2 YYNGEE. The CDR3 length is 15 residues. V lost 0 bases and J 2 bases, leaving 9 bases between the germline ends. CDR3 nucleotides: TGTGCCAGCAGCGTAGACGGGGGTGCTGGAAACACCATATATTTT. It yields the protein CASSVDGGAGNTIYF.

The genes are TRBV6-1 and TRBJ2-2, with D possibly called TRBD1 or TRBD2 (6 bases each). Trimming stripped 10 bases from V and 5 bases from J, with 20 bases between. This CDR3 region has 15 residues. The germline gives CDR1 MNHNS, CDR2 SASEGT. CDR3 loop: CATTPPGEATGELFF. The CDR3 DNA is TGTGCCACCACCCCGCCAGGGGAGGCTACCGGGGAGCTGTTTTTT.

The V and J genes are TRBV7-6 and TRBJ2-3; perhaps TRBD2 as D (6 bases). In germline, CDR1 is SGHVS, CDR2 FNYEAQ. Trimming removed 3 bases at V and 2 bases at J, with 12 bases between. This CDR3 contains 15 residues. The CDR3 protein is CASSFVGGTTDTQYF. CDR3 nucleotide sequence: TGTGCCAGCAGCTTTGTGGGAGGTACCACAGATACGCAGTATTTT.